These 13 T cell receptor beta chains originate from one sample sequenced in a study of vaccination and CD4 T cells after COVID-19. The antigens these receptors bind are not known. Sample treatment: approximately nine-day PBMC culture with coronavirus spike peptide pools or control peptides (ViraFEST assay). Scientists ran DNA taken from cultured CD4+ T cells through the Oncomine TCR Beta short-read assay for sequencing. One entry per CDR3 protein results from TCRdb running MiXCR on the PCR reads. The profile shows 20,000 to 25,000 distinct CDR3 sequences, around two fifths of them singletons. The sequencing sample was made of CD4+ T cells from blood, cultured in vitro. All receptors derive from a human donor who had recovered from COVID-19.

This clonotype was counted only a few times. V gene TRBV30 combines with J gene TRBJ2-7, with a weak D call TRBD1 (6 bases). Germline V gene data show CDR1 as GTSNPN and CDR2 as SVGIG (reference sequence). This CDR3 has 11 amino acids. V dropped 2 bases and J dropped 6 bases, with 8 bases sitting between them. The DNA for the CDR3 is TGTGCCTGGAGTACAGGGCCCGAGCAGTACTTC. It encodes CAWSTGPEQYF. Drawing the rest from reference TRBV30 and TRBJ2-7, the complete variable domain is SQTIHQWPATLVQPVGSPLSLECTVEGTSNPNLYWYRQAAGRGLQLLFYSVGIGQISSEVPQNLSASRPQDRQFILSSKKLLLSDSGFYLCAWSTGPEQYFGPGTRLTVT.

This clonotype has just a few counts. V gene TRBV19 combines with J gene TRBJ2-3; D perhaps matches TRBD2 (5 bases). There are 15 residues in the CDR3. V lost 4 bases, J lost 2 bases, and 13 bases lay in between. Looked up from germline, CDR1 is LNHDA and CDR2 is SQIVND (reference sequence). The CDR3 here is CASSRVFGDTDTQYF. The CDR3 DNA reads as TGTGCCAGTAGTAGGGTCTTCGGGGACACAGATACGCAGTATTTT.

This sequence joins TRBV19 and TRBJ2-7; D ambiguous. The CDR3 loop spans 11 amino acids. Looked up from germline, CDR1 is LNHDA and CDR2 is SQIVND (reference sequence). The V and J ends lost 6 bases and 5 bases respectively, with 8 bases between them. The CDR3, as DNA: TGTGCCAGTAGACGAGGAGACGAGCAGTACTTC. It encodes CASRRGDEQYF.

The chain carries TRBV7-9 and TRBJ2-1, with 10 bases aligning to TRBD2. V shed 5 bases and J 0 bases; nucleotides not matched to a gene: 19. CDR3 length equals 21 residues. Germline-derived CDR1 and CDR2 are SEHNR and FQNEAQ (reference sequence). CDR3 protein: CASSLVGGLAEFGLSYNEQFF. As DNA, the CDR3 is TGTGCCAGCAGCCTAGTTGGTGGACTAGCGGAGTTCGGACTCTCCTACAATGAGCAGTTCTTC.

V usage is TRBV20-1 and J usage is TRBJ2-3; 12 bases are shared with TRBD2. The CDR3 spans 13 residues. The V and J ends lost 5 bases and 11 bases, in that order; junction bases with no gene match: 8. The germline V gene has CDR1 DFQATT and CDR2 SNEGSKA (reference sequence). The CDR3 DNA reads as TGCAGTGCTGGAGCCCTGGGACTAGCGGGGCAGTATTTT. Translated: CSAGALGLAGQYF.

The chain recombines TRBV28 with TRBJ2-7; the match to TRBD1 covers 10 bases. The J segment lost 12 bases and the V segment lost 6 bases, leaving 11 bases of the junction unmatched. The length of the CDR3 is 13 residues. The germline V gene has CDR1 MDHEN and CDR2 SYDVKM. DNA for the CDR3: TGTGCCAGCAGATCCGGCGGGACAGGGGAACCGTACTTC. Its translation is CASRSGGTGEPYF.

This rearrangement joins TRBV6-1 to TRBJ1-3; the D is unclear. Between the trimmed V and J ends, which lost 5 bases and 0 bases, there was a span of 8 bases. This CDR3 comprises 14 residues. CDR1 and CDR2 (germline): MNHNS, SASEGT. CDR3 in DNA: TGTGCCAGCAGTCTAGTGAGCTCTGGAAACACCATATATTTT. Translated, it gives CASSLVSSGNTIYF.

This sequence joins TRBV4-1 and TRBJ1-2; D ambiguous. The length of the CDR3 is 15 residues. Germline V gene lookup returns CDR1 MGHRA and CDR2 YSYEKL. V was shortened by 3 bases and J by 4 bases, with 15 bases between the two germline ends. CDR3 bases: TGCGCCAGCAGCCACCCAGCGACCCCGAGCTATGGCTACACCTTC. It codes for CASSHPATPSYGYTF.

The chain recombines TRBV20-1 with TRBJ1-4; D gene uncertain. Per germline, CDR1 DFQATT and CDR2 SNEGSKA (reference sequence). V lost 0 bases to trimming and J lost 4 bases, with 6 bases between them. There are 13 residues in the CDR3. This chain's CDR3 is CSAREQNNEKLFF. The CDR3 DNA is TGCAGTGCTAGAGAACAGAATAATGAAAAACTGTTTTTT.

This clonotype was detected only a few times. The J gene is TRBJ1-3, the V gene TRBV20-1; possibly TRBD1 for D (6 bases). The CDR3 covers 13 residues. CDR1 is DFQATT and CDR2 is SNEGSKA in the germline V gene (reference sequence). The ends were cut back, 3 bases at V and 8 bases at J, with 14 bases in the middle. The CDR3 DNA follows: TGCAGTGCTAGGGGTGGGGGGGCAGACACCATATATTTT. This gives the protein CSARGGGADTIYF.

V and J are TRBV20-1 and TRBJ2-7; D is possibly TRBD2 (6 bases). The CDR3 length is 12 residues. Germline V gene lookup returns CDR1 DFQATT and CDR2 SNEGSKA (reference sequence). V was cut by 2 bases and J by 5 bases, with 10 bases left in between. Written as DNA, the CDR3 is TGCAGTGCTAGACGGGGACTGCACGAGCAGTACTTC. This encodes CSARRGLHEQYF.

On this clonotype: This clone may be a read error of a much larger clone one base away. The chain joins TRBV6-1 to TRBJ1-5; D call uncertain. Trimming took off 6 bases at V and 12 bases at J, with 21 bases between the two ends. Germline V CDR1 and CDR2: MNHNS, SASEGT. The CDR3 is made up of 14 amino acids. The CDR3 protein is CASRGQREGRLQHF. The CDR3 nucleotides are TGTGCCAGCAGGGGCCAAAGGGAGGGTCGGCTCCAGCATTTT.

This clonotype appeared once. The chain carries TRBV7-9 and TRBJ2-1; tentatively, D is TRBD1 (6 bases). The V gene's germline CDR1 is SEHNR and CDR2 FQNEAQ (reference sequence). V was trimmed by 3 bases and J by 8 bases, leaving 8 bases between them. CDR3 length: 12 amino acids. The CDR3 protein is CASSFQGYEQFF. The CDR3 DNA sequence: TGTGCCAGCAGCTTTCAGGGGTATGAGCAGTTCTTC.